These 27 T cell receptor beta chains share one sample of origin, sequenced in a study of a mutant IDH1 vaccine in newly diagnosed glioma. Antigens for these TCRs are unknown. Time point here: week 5, during vaccination. Every vaccine dose comprised 300 ug of mutant IDH1 20-mer peptide plus topical imiquimod. This table comes from immunoSEQ multiplex PCR, and its TCRdb copy is limited to in-frame clones, with some not included. The repertoire holds some 27,000 clones, with approximately 80% as singletons. Sequences were derived from PBMCs, sampled from a glioma patient whose treatment included an IDH1 peptide vaccine. The source is a man between 40 and 49 years old with glioma.

V gene TRBV7-2 combines with J gene TRBJ2-3, with a possible D match to TRBD1 (5 bases). Germline V gives CDR1 SGHTA, CDR2 FQGNSA. The length of the CDR3 is 16 residues. V was shortened by 3 bases and J by 3 bases, with 16 bases between the two germline ends. CDR3 in amino acids: CASSFFSRGRTDTQYF. The CDR3 nucleotides are TGTGCCAGCAGCTTTTTTAGTAGGGGTCGGACAGATACGCAGTATTTT.

This clone was seen more than once but under ten times. The rearrangement joins TRBV6-4 to TRBJ1-1, with a weak D call TRBD1 (5 bases). Trimming shortened V by 2 bases and J by 2 bases, and 6 bases separated the two germline ends. The CDR3 sequence is 13 residues long. CDR1 is MRHNA, CDR2 SNTAGT, per germline. CDR3 protein: CASSDRDNTEAFF. CDR3 nucleotides: TGTGCCAGCAGTGACCGGGACAACACTGAAGCTTTCTTT.

This clone was picked up a small number of times. The gene calls are TRBV19 and TRBJ1-1, with D possibly matching TRBD1 (6 bases). Germline V CDR1 and CDR2: LNHDA, SQIVND (reference sequence). Trimming removed 4 bases from V and 5 bases from J, with 14 bases in between. This CDR3 is 14 amino acids long. CDR3 amino acids: CASSRITGLTEAFF. The CDR3 DNA is TGTGCCAGTAGTAGGATAACAGGGTTGACTGAAGCTTTCTTT.

The genes are TRBV9 and TRBJ2-1; maybe TRBD2 (5 bases). Trimming cost V 3 bases and J 0 bases, with 13 bases left between them. The CDR3 runs to 16 residues. The germline gives CDR1 SGDLS, CDR2 YYNGEE. CDR3 region: CASSENPRGSYNEQFF. The CDR3 DNA reads as TGTGCCAGCAGCGAAAACCCCCGGGGCTCCTACAATGAGCAGTTCTTC.

The chain carries TRBV6-5 and TRBJ2-2, with TRBD1 identical over 9 bases. The CDR3 length is 15 residues. V lost 5 bases to trimming and J lost 6 bases; unmatched junction nucleotides: 7. Germline V lookup: CDR1 MNHEY, CDR2 SVGAGI. The CDR3 nucleotides are TGTGCCAGCAGTCTATCACAGGGGGCGGCCGGGGAGCTGTTTTTT. Its translation: CASSLSQGAAGELFF.

A few counts support this clone. The chain links TRBV27 to TRBJ1-2, with D possibly matching TRBD1 (6 bases). Trimming removed 5 bases from V and 4 bases from J, with 14 bases in between. Germline V CDR1 and CDR2: MNHEY, SMNVEV (reference sequence). The CDR3 runs 14 residues. CDR3 region: CASSPQDRVYGYTF. The CDR3 DNA follows: TGTGCCAGCAGTCCCCAGGACAGAGTCTATGGCTACACCTTC.

The chain joins TRBV29-1 to TRBJ2-2, with a weak D call TRBD1 (7 bases). V gave up 2 bases and J gave up 0 bases, with 13 bases separating them. This CDR3 has 16 amino acids. Per germline, CDR1 SQVTM and CDR2 ANQGSEA. CDR3 in DNA: TGCAGCGTTGAATGGAGGGGGCCGGCGAACACCGGGGAGCTGTTTTTT. This translates into CSVEWRGPANTGELFF.

The chain has TRBV11-2 and TRBJ2-6; D unresolved. The CDR3 has 18 residues. Trimming removed 5 bases from V and 0 bases from J, with 17 bases in between. The germline gives CDR1 SGHAT, CDR2 FQNNGV. The CDR3 DNA reads TGTGCCAGCAGCCAATGGCCGATGGTGAACTCTGGGGCCAACGTCCTGACTTTC. Residues: CASSQWPMVNSGANVLTF.

This chain uses TRBV9 with TRBJ1-1; D is possibly TRBD1 (6 bases). The CDR3 consists of 15 residues. With 4 bases removed from V and 1 base from J, the gap between germline ends came to 14 bases. The germline V gene has CDR1 SGDLS and CDR2 YYNGEE. CDR3: CASSPTGTPNTEAFF. The CDR3 DNA reads as TGTGCCAGCAGCCCTACCGGGACACCGAACACTGAAGCTTTCTTT.

The count of this clone is one. The chain employs TRBV12-5 and TRBJ1-1, with D perhaps matching TRBD1 (6 bases). The CDR3 runs 13 residues. V dropped 4 bases and J dropped 1 base, with 7 bases sitting between them. Germline lookup yields CDR1 LGHNT and CDR2 FRNRAP. For the CDR3, the DNA is TGTGCTAGTGGTTCGACAGGGAACACTGAAGCTTTCTTT. It is translated as CASGSTGNTEAFF.

This rearrangement joins TRBV5-1 to TRBJ2-1, with TRBD2 matching over 14 bases. Trimming removed 4 bases from V and 0 bases from J; junction bases left unmatched: 6. This CDR3 region has 18 residues. Germline V lookup: CDR1 SGHRS, CDR2 YFSETQ. The CDR3 bases are TGCGCCAGCAGCGGGGGTGGGACTAGCGGGAGCTCCTACAATGAGCAGTTCTTC. It specifies CASSGGGTSGSSYNEQFF.

This clone is a singleton in its sample. The rearrangement joins TRBV5-6 to TRBJ2-1, with D possibly matching TRBD2 (6 bases). This CDR3 is built from 14 residues. V was trimmed by 4 bases and J by 4 bases, leaving 12 bases between them. Per the germline V gene, CDR1 is SGHDT and CDR2 is YYEEEE. The CDR3 nucleotides are TGTGCCAGCAGCGGCGGGACGGTATACAATGAGCAGTTCTTC. This encodes CASSGGTVYNEQFF.

The chain recombines TRBV18 with TRBJ2-3; 8 bases match TRBD2. Unmatched junction bases numbered 12, after V lost 6 bases and J lost 4 bases. The CDR3 covers 16 residues. Germline V CDR1 and CDR2: KGHSH, LQKENI. The CDR3 DNA reads TGTGCCAGCTCCGACGGCCAGCGGGGGCCGGCAGATACGCAGTATTTT. Translation gives CASSDGQRGPADTQYF.

The rearrangement uses TRBV19 and TRBJ2-5; 7 nucleotides match TRBD1. Germline lookup yields CDR1 LNHDA and CDR2 SQIVND (reference sequence). Trimming at V came to 5 bases and at J to 4 bases, leaving 1 base not matched to a gene. The CDR3 extends over 12 amino acids. CDR3: CASSPGGETQYF. CDR3 nucleotides: TGTGCCAGTAGTCCAGGGGGAGAGACCCAGTACTTC.

This clone was picked up a small number of times. J is TRBJ1-1 and V is TRBV29-1; D remains unclear. The CDR3 is 13 amino acids. Germline V lookup: CDR1 SQVTM, CDR2 ANQGSEA. The germline V and J ends were trimmed by 4 bases and 2 bases, with 11 bases remaining between them. CDR3 amino acids: CSVAWQLNTEAFF. CDR3 DNA sequence: TGCAGCGTTGCTTGGCAGTTAAACACTGAAGCTTTCTTT.

This chain uses TRBV7-6 with TRBJ2-1, with D perhaps matching TRBD2 (5 bases). CDR1 is SGHVS and CDR2 is FNYEAQ in the germline V gene. V shed 1 base and J shed 12 bases, with 22 bases lying between them. The CDR3 runs to 16 residues. The CDR3 here is CASSLERAVSVNRQFF. The CDR3 DNA follows: TGTGCCAGCAGCTTAGAGAGGGCGGTGTCCGTTAATAGGCAGTTCTTC.

V is TRBV11-3 and J is TRBJ2-1; D may match TRBD1 or TRBD2 (5 bases each). There are 14 residues in the CDR3. Germline V gene data show CDR1 as SGHNT and CDR2 as YENEEA. V shed 5 bases and J shed 3 bases, with 11 bases lying between them. This CDR3 reads CASSHRDGYNEQFF. CDR3 nucleotide sequence: TGTGCCAGCAGCCACCGGGACGGCTACAATGAGCAGTTCTTC. Full variable domain (outside the CDR3, taken from reference TRBV11-3 and TRBJ2-1): EAGVVQSPRYKIIEKKQPVAFWCNPISGHNTLYWYLQNLGQGPELLIRYENEEAVDDSQLPKDRFSAERLKGVDSTLKIQPAELGDSAVYLCASSHRDGYNEQFFGPGTRLTVL.

This chain uses TRBV5-5 with TRBJ1-2; 7 bases align to TRBD1. The CDR3 loop spans 16 amino acids. The V gene's germline CDR1 is SGHKS and CDR2 YYEKEE (reference sequence). Germline trimming cut 4 bases from V and 1 base from J; bases unmatched to any gene: 10. The CDR3 region is CASSRATTGINYGYTF. The CDR3 DNA reads TGTGCCAGCAGCCGAGCTACGACAGGGATTAACTATGGCTACACCTTC. The whole variable domain, remainder taken from reference TRBV5-5 and TRBJ1-2, is DAGVTQSPTHLIKTRGQQVTLRCSPISGHKSVSWYQQVLGQGPQFIFQYYEKEERGRGNFPDRFSARQFPNYSSELNVNALLLGDSALYLCASSRATTGINYGYTFGSGTRLTVV.

This chain connects TRBV6-7 to TRBJ2-6; D gene uncertain. TRBV6-7 is known as an ORF, though its function is uncertain. The CDR3 sequence is 15 residues long. Deletions cut 8 bases from V and 1 base from J, with 12 bases between. The CDR3 region has the DNA TGTGCCAGCCCCGACGAAGAATCTGGGGCCAACGTCCTGACTTTC. As protein: CASPDEESGANVLTF.

This clone was seen a few times. This CDR3 reads CASSSRGNYGYTF. In nucleotides, the CDR3 is TGTGCCAGCAGCTCAAGAGGGAACTATGGCTACACCTTC. This chain joins TRBV11-2 and TRBJ1-2; no firm D call. Germline lookup yields CDR1 SGHAT and CDR2 FQNNGV. The CDR3 extends over 13 amino acids. Between the trimmed V and J ends, which lost 4 bases and 2 bases, there was a span of 8 bases.

This rearrangement joins TRBV6-1 to TRBJ1-2, with TRBD1 identical over 9 bases. The germline V gene encodes CDR1 MNHNS and CDR2 SASEGT. This CDR3 is built from 13 residues. Trimming cost V 7 bases and J 8 bases; bases outside gene matches: 8. The CDR3 sequence is CASTLDRGGGYTF. The CDR3 DNA reads as TGTGCCAGCACCTTAGACAGGGGGGGAGGCTACACCTTC.

The chain uses TRBV7-9 and TRBJ2-7; TRBD2 agrees at 14 bases. V dropped 7 bases and J dropped 5; count of bases not matched to a gene: 10. The CDR3 consists of 16 residues. Per the germline V gene, CDR1 is SEHNR and CDR2 is FQNEAQ (reference sequence). The CDR3 bases are TGTGCCAGCATCTGGACTAGCGGGAGGAGACGCAACGAGCAGTACTTC. It yields the protein CASIWTSGRRRNEQYF.

The chain employs TRBV25-1 and TRBJ2-7; TRBD1 matches at 11 bases. The junction had 5 bases not matched to a gene; V was cut back by 6 bases and J by 4 bases. Germline-derived CDR1 and CDR2 are MGHDK and SYGVNS. The CDR3 runs to 14 residues. As DNA, the CDR3 is TGTGCCAGCAGAAGGACAGGGGGCTCGTACGAGCAGTACTTC. It codes for CASRRTGGSYEQYF.

V usage is TRBV6-5 and J usage is TRBJ2-7; 11 nucleotides line up with TRBD2. With 6 bases clipped from V and 2 bases from J, the junction kept 6 bases outside the gene matches. Germline CDR1 MNHEY, CDR2 SVGAGI. The CDR3 length is 15 residues. CDR3 sequence reads: CASSPTSGRAYEQYV. In DNA, the CDR3 is TGTGCCAGCAGCCCCACTAGCGGGAGAGCCTACGAGCAGTACGTC.

The chain has TRBV6-5 and TRBJ2-7, with TRBD2 as a possible D gene (6 bases). Germline V gene lookup returns CDR1 MNHEY and CDR2 SVGAGI. V dropped 0 bases and J dropped 0 bases, with 12 bases sitting between them. The length of the CDR3 is 16 residues. The CDR3 here is CASSYSPSDLSYEQYF. The CDR3, as DNA: TGTGCCAGCAGTTACTCCCCTAGCGACCTCTCCTACGAGCAGTACTTC.

The chain combines TRBV9 with TRBJ2-1, with TRBD2 matching 8 bases. Per the germline V gene, CDR1 is SGDLS and CDR2 is YYNGEE. The CDR3 runs to 15 residues. Unmatched junction bases numbered 5, after V lost 1 base and J lost 5 bases. Here the CDR3 DNA reads TGTGCCAGCAGCGTATGGAATAGCGGGGACAATGAGCAGTTCTTC. It codes for CASSVWNSGDNEQFF.

The chain recombines TRBV5-8 with TRBJ1-1; TRBD1 aligns across 7 bases. CDR1 is SGHTS and CDR2 is YDEGEE in the germline V gene. This CDR3 has 18 residues. The V gene end was trimmed by 2 bases and the J gene end by 5 bases; junction bases not matched to a gene: 18. The DNA for the CDR3 is TGTGCCAGCAGCTTCGGATCGAACAGGGGATTGTATTTGACTGAAGCTTTCTTT. Amino acid sequence: CASSFGSNRGLYLTEAFF. Looking up the rest from reference TRBV5-8 and TRBJ1-1 gives the full variable domain: EAGVTQSPTHLIKTRGQQATLRCSPISGHTSVYWYQQALGLGLQFLLWYDEGEERNRGNFPPRFSGRQFPNYSSELNVNALELEDSALYLCASSFGSNRGLYLTEAFFGQGTRLTVV.